What follows is one T cell receptor (beta chain) and its context. The antigen is undetermined. The data originate from a study of OX40 agonist ivuxolimab in advanced cancers. Study summary: Each patient was given ivuxolimab into a vein every 2 weeks, at 0.01 to 10 mg/kg. Study-wide results and limits: At doses 0.1 to 3.0 mg/kg, CD4+ and CD8+ clones expanded. Expanded clones were, on average, more numerous among CD8+ T cells than CD4+.

Sequencing used immunoSEQ multiplex PCR; TCRdb keeps in-frame clones, though not all of them. Here the sample spans roughly 80,000 clones, around 86% being singletons. Trimming removed 0 bases from V and 3 bases from J; junction bases left unmatched: 6. The length of the CDR3 is 16 residues. Per germline, CDR1 MDHEN and CDR2 SYDVKM. The sample here was CD4+ or CD8+ T cells sorted from blood, taken in a trial of the OX40 agonist ivuxolimab. This chain joins TRBV28 and TRBJ2-3; 7 bases are shared with TRBD1. The source is an adult with an advanced solid tumor such as melanoma, head and neck, liver or kidney cancer. CDR3 nucleotides: TGTGCCAGCAGTTTATGGGCAGGGGGTGTGACAGATACGCAGTATTTT. This encodes CASSLWAGGVTDTQYF.